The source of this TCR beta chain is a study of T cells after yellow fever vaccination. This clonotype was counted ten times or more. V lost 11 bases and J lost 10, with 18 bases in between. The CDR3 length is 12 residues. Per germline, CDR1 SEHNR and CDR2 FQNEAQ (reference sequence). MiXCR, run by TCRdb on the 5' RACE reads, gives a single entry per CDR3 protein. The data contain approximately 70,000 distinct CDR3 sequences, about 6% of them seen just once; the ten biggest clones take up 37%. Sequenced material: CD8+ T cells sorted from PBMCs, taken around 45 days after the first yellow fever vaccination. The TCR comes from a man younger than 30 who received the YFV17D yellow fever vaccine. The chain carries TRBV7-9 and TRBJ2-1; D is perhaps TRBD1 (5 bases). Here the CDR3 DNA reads TGTGCCTCCCGATACCTGGGGCCCGAGCAGTTCTTC. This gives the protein CASRYLGPEQFF.